This TCR beta chain was documented in a study of HIV-infected children after antiretroviral therapy interruption. Study-wide results and limits: By the end of treatment interruption, naive CD4+ clonality (Gini) increased.

This CDR3 is built from 13 residues. Trimming shortened V by 3 bases and J by 1 base, and 7 bases separated the two germline ends. As for this clonotype: The antigen remains undetermined. This clone may be a read error of a much larger clone one base away.

Noted treatment: PENTA 11 planned treatment interruption arm or continuous ART arm. Naive CD4+ CD45RA+ CD45RO- T cells were FACS-sorted from thawed PBMCs. Unique molecular identifiers were included in an RNA-based 3' RACE TCR library. TCRdb re-called the 3' RACE reads with MiXCR, one entry per CDR3 protein. The sample contains about 89,000 distinct CDR3 sequences, roughly 6.4% of which appear only once. The source of this sequence is a pool of human donors with HIV. Sequenced material: CD45RA+ CD4+ T cells from PBMCs, pooled from several time points, taken from a donor given antiretroviral therapy, either interrupted or continuous. Subset here: naive CD4+ CD45RA+ CD45RO- T cells. The chain joins TRBV5-3 to TRBJ1-1; no clear D. TRBV5-3 belongs to the ORF category, with a function that is uncertain. This chain's CDR3 is CARSSRANTEAFF. As DNA, the CDR3 is TGTGCCAGAAGCTCACGAGCGAACACTGAAGCTTTCTTT.